This entry lists 21 T cell receptor beta chains sequenced from one sample in a study of blood T cell repertoires in COVID-19. Assay: immunoSEQ multiplex PCR; the TCRdb copy retains only in-frame clones and omits some. This repertoire shows 250,000 to 300,000 clones, roughly 90% found once; its top ten account for approximately 2.1%. Sequencing was done on a sample of peripheral blood. These receptors all come from a woman aged 25 to 39 with COVID-19, enrolled during active disease.

Of note for this clone: In the same sample, other DNA sequences code for this CDR3. The chain is built from TRBV5-1 and TRBJ2-3, with 9 bases identical to TRBD2. Germline V CDR1 and CDR2: SGHRS, YFSETQ. The CDR3 sequence is 15 residues long. V was pared by 0 bases and J by 1 base, with 0 bases of the junction left unmatched. CDR3 nucleotides: TGCGCCAGCAGCTTGGGGACTAGCGGCACAGATACGCAGTATTTT. This gives the protein CASSLGTSGTDTQYF.

The chain uses TRBV14 and TRBJ1-1; possibly TRBD1 for D (5 bases). The CDR3 is made up of 13 amino acids. Germline assignment: CDR1 SGHDN and CDR2 FVKESK. Trimming removed 3 bases at V and 4 bases at J, with 9 bases between. The DNA of the CDR3 is TGTGCCAGCAGCCAGGAACAGGTCACTGAAGCTTTCTTT. Its protein product is CASSQEQVTEAFF.

This chain uses TRBV27 with TRBJ2-5, with TRBD2 as a possible D gene (5 bases). The CDR3 is 13 residues long. Germline V gene sequence: CDR1 MNHEY, CDR2 SMNVEV (reference sequence). Trimming left V 3 bases short and J 5 bases short, with 10 bases between. The CDR3 here is CASSFTGEETQYF. The CDR3 DNA follows: TGTGCCAGCAGTTTCACCGGGGAGGAGACCCAGTACTTC.

The V and J genes are TRBV5-5 and TRBJ2-1, with TRBD1 matching over 9 bases. The CDR3 contains 16 residues. V was pared by 0 bases and J by 4 bases, with 5 bases of the junction left unmatched. Germline V gene data show CDR1 as SGHKS and CDR2 as YYEKEE (reference sequence). For the CDR3, the DNA is TGTGCCAGCAGCTTGGCGGTAGGACAGGGGTACAATGAGCAGTTCTTC. This encodes CASSLAVGQGYNEQFF.

This clone was counted a single time. This chain links TRBV27 with TRBJ1-4, with 11 bases aligning to TRBD1. CDR1 and CDR2 from the germline V gene are MNHEY and SMNVEV (reference sequence). This CDR3 comprises 14 residues. V dropped 8 bases and J dropped 7; count of bases not matched to a gene: 6. The CDR3 DNA follows: TGTGCCAGCGGTGGACAGGGGGCTATTGAAAAACTGTTTTTT. Translating gives CASGGQGAIEKLFF.

This clone came up once. The chain is built from TRBV6-6 and TRBJ2-7; D might be TRBD1 (5 bases). The CDR3 runs to 12 residues. Germline loops: CDR1 MNHNY, CDR2 SVGAGI (reference sequence). Deletions cut 4 bases from V and 3 bases from J, with 7 bases between. The CDR3 reads CASSSDSYEQYF. Written as DNA, the CDR3 is TGTGCCAGCAGTTCCGACAGCTACGAGCAGTACTTC.

V is TRBV5-6 and J is TRBJ1-2, with TRBD1 matching 7 bases. V shed 0 bases and J 4 bases; nucleotides not matched to a gene: 6. CDR3 size: 15 residues. Germline lookup yields CDR1 SGHDT and CDR2 YYEEEE. CDR3: CASSLGDSYLYGYTF. CDR3 bases: TGTGCCAGCAGCTTGGGGGACAGCTACCTCTATGGCTACACCTTC. Using reference TRBV5-6 and TRBJ1-2 for the parts outside the CDR3, the full variable domain is DAGVTQSPTHLIKTRGQQVTLRCSPKSGHDTVSWYQQALGQGPQFIFQYYEEEERQRGNFPDRFSGHQFPNYSSELNVNALLLGDSALYLCASSLGDSYLYGYTFGSGTRLTVV.

This chain connects TRBV28 to TRBJ2-7; TRBD2 is a possible D gene (5 bases). The CDR3 spans 15 residues. The ends were cut back, 8 bases at V and 2 bases at J, with 19 bases in the middle. Germline values: CDR1 MDHEN, CDR2 SYDVKM. The DNA of the CDR3 is TGTGCCAGCGGGCTGGTAGGGAGTTGGACCTACGAGCAGTACTTC. Protein sequence: CASGLVGSWTYEQYF.

The CDR3 region has the DNA TGTGCCAGCAGTCCCCGGGGGAAACGGGACGGGACCTATGGCTACACCTTC. Translating it yields CASSPRGKRDGTYGYTF. This chain uses TRBV28 with TRBJ1-2, with D perhaps matching TRBD1 (5 bases). From germline, CDR1 is MDHEN and CDR2 SYDVKM. Trimming shortened V by 5 bases and J by 4 bases, and 23 bases separated the two germline ends. This CDR3 has 17 amino acids.

V gene TRBV6-2 or TRBV6-3 combines with J gene TRBJ1-5; possibly TRBD1 for D (5 bases). V dropped 5 bases and J dropped 4 bases, with 15 bases sitting between them. Germline V gives CDR1 MNHEY, CDR2 SVGEGT. The CDR3 is 15 residues long. This CDR3 is CASSPALRGNQPQHF. CDR3 DNA sequence: TGTGCCAGCAGTCCCGCTTTAAGGGGTAATCAGCCCCAGCATTTT.

The chain has TRBV5-5 and TRBJ2-7; a weak D match, TRBD1 (5 bases). CDR1 and CDR2 (germline): SGHKS, YYEKEE (reference sequence). The CDR3 is made up of 17 amino acids. V shed 0 bases and J shed 2 bases, with 18 bases lying between them. CDR3 DNA sequence: TGTGCCAGCAGCTTGGCCGGAGACAGCCAAGTACCCTACGAGCAGTACTTC. This translates into CASSLAGDSQVPYEQYF.

The chain combines TRBV3-1 (or the pseudogene TRBV3-2) with TRBJ2-7; the match to TRBD1 covers 7 bases. V lost 3 bases, J lost 3 bases, and 8 bases stayed unmatched. Per germline, CDR1 LGHDT and CDR2 YNNKEL (reference sequence). This CDR3 is 15 amino acids long. The CDR3 loop reads CASSQGTEDFYEQYF. The CDR3, as DNA: TGTGCCAGCAGCCAGGGGACAGAGGACTTCTACGAGCAGTACTTC.

The chain carries TRBV19 and TRBJ1-1; a possible D gene is TRBD1 (6 bases). CDR1 is LNHDA and CDR2 is SQIVND in the germline V gene (reference sequence). CDR3 length: 14 residues. V gave up 4 bases and J gave up 7 bases, with 16 bases separating them. The CDR3 DNA follows: TGTGCCAGTAGTACCAAAGGAGGCAGGGGTGAAGCTTTCTTT. Amino acid sequence: CASSTKGGRGEAFF.

The gene calls are TRBV10-1 and TRBJ2-5; 10 bases align to TRBD2. Germline V CDR1 and CDR2: WNHNN, SYGVQD (reference sequence). The CDR3 sequence is 17 residues long. V lost 3 bases and J lost 0; bases outside the gene matches: 7. CDR3 region: CASSDVGLAENQETQYF. The DNA for the CDR3 is TGCGCCAGCAGTGACGTTGGACTAGCGGAGAACCAAGAGACCCAGTACTTC.

The chain uses TRBV2 and TRBJ2-1; D possibly corresponds to TRBD1 (6 bases). Germline V gives CDR1 SNHLY, CDR2 FYNNEI. The V end was cut by 7 bases, the J end by 2 bases, with 9 bases between. The CDR3 is made up of 13 amino acids. CDR3 nucleotide sequence: TGTGCCAGCAACAGGGATCCCTACAATGAGCAGTTCTTC. It specifies CASNRDPYNEQFF.

The chain joins TRBV30 to TRBJ1-3; D uncertain. The CDR3 has 12 residues. Trimming removed 3 bases from V and 1 base from J, with 4 bases in between. The germline V gene encodes CDR1 GTSNPN and CDR2 SVGIG (reference sequence). As DNA, the CDR3 is TGTGCCTGGAGGACTTCTGGAAACACCATATATTTT. As protein: CAWRTSGNTIYF.

This chain uses TRBV29-1 with TRBJ2-1; TRBD2 matches 9 bases. From germline, CDR1 is SQVTM and CDR2 ANQGSEA. V lost 0 bases and J lost 4; bases outside the gene matches: 4. The CDR3 is 15 amino acids. CDR3 amino acids: CSVEDPAGGYNEQFF. CDR3 sequence (DNA): TGCAGCGTTGAAGATCCAGCGGGAGGTTACAATGAGCAGTTCTTC.

The CDR3 is CASSEEGVGYEQYF. CDR3 DNA: TGTGCCAGCAGCGAGGAGGGAGTAGGGTACGAGCAGTACTTC. The chain links TRBV2 to TRBJ2-7; TRBD2 is a possible D gene (6 bases). This CDR3 has 14 residues. V was clipped by 6 bases and J by 4 bases, with 16 bases between them. From germline, CDR1 is SNHLY and CDR2 FYNNEI.

The J gene is TRBJ2-7, the V gene TRBV7-2; TRBD2 might be the D (5 bases). CDR1 is SGHTA and CDR2 is FQGNSA in the germline V gene. This CDR3 spans 15 amino acids. V gave up 1 base and J gave up 5 bases, with 15 bases separating them. The CDR3 protein is CASSLESGPLHEQYF. The CDR3, as DNA: TGTGCCAGCAGCTTAGAAAGCGGTCCCCTCCACGAGCAGTACTTC.

The CDR3 DNA sequence: TGTGCCAGCAGTTTTCTCGGACTAGCGGGAAAAGAGACCCAGTACTTC. Amino acids: CASSFLGLAGKETQYF. The rearrangement uses TRBV27 and TRBJ2-5; 12 positions match TRBD2. Germline V lookup: CDR1 MNHEY, CDR2 SMNVEV (reference sequence). The CDR3 covers 16 residues. V lost 3 bases and J lost 3; bases outside the gene matches: 5.

The CDR3, as DNA: TGTGCCAGCAGAAGAGGACAGCTGAGCACTGAAGCTTTCTTT. As protein: CASRRGQLSTEAFF. The chain couples TRBV6-5 to TRBJ1-1, with a tentative D call TRBD1 (6 bases). The CDR3 has 14 residues. The V gene's germline CDR1 is MNHEY and CDR2 SVGAGI. V lost 6 bases and J lost 4, with 15 bases in between.